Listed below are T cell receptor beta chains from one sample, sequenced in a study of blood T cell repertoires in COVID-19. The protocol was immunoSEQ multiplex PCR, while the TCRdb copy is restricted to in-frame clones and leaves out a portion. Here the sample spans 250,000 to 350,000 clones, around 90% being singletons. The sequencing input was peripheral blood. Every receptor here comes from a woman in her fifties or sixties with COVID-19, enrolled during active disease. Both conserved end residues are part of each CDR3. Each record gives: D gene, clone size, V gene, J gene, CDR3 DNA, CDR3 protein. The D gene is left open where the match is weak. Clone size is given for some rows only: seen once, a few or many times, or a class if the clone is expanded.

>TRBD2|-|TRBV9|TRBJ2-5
TGTGCCAGCAGCGTAGGTCTAGCGGGAGATGGGGGAGGAGAGACCCAGTACTTC
CASSVGLAGDGGGETQYF
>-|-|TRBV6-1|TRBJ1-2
TGTGCCAGCAGTGATGGGACGGGGGGTAACTATGGCTACACCTTC
CASSDGTGGNYGYTF
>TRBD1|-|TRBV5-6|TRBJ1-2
TGTGCCAGCAGCCTAGACAGGGGCCCTAACTATGGCTACACCTTC
CASSLDRGPNYGYTF
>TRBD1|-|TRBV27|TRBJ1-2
TGTGCCAGCAGTTACTCAGACAGGGCCAGAGCCTCCTATGGCTACACCTTC
CASSYSDRARASYGYTF
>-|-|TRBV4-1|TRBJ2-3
TGCGCCAGCAGCCTTCTAGCGTTTAAAAGCACAGATACGCAGTATTTT
CASSLLAFKSTDTQYF
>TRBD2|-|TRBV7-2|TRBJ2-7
TGTGCCAGCAGCTCTAGCGGGAGGGCTATCTACGAGCAGTACTTC
CASSSSGRAIYEQYF
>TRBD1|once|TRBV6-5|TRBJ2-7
TGTGCCAGCAGTTACTCTCCGACAGGGATCTCCTACGAGCAGTACTTC
CASSYSPTGISYEQYF
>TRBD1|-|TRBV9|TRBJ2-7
TGTGCCAGCAGCGCCGACAGGGACGAGCAGTACTTC
CASSADRDEQYF
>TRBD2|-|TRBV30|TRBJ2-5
TGTGCCTGGAGCCCCATGATCGGGAGGGCGGGAGAGACCCAGTACTTC
CAWSPMIGRAGETQYF
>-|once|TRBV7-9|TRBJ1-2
TGTGCCAGCAGTCTAGCGGCCTCGAGGGCAGCGTCGGGCTACACCTTC
CASSLAASRAASGYTF
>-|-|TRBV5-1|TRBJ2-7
TGCGCCAGCAGCTCAGGAGGAGTGGACGCCTACGAGCAGTACTTC
CASSSGGVDAYEQYF
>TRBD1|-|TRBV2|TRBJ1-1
TGTGCCAGCAGTAGGGAAACAGGGGACACTGAAGCTTTCTTT
CASSRETGDTEAFF
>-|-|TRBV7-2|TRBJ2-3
TGTGCCAGCAGCTTAGCCCCGGCAGATACGCAGTATTTT
CASSLAPADTQYF
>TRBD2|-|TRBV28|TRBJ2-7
TGTGCCAGCCGCACGGTCGGTAGCGGGGGCTACGAGCAGTACTTC
CASRTVGSGGYEQYF
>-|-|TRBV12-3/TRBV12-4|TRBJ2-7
TGTGCCAGCAGTTTTTTGCGAAACGAGCAGTACTTC
CASSFLRNEQYF
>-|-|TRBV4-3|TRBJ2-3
TGCGCCAGCAGCCCTTCGGGTAGTGTAGCAGATACGCAGTATTTT
CASSPSGSVADTQYF
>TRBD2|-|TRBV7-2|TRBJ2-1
TGTGCCAGCAGGCCTGCACTAGCGGGAGTTATTGAGCAGTTCTTC
CASRPALAGVIEQFF
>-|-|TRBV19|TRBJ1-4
TGTGCCAGTAGTTATAGGGGGATCGGGGAAAAACTGTTTTTT
CASSYRGIGEKLFF
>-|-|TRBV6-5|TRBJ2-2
TGTGCCAGCACGAAAGGAGAATCGAACACCGGGGAGCTGTTTTTT
CASTKGESNTGELFF
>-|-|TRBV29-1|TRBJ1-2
TGCAGCGTTGAGGGAGGGGGCTATGGCTACACCTTC
CSVEGGGYGYTF
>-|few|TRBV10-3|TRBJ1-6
TGTGCCATCAGTGAGTCCGGGGATTCACCCCTCCACTTT
CAISESGDSPLHF
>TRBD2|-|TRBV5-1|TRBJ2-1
TGCGCCAGCAAATCAACTAGCGGGAGGGCGGGCAATGAGCAGTTCTTC
CASKSTSGRAGNEQFF
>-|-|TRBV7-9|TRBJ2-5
TGTGCCAGCAGCAAAAACAGGGTTGGGGAGACCCAGTACTTC
CASSKNRVGETQYF
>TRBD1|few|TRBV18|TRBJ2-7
TGTGCCAGCTCCTATGGACAGGGTCCGGGCGAGCAGTACTTC
CASSYGQGPGEQYF
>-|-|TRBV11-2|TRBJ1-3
TGTGCCAGCAGCTTTCAGAATGGAAACACCATATATTTT
CASSFQNGNTIYF
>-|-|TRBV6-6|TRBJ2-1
TGTGCCAGCAGCCTTACTAGACCCTTGGAATGGAAGCAGTTCTTC
CASSLTRPLEWKQFF
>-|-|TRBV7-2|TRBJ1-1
TGTGCCAGCAGCTTATTAGCAGCAATGAACACTGAAGCTTTCTTT
CASSLLAAMNTEAFF
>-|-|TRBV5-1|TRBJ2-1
TGCGCCAGCAGCCAGACAGACAATGAGCAGTTCTTC
CASSQTDNEQFF
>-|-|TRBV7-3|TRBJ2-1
TGTGCCAGCAGCTTAACGATAGCTGGTGAGCAGTTCTTC
CASSLTIAGEQFF
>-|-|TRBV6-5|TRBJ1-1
TGTGCCAGCAGGAGGACACTGAACACTGAAGCTTTCTTT
CASRRTLNTEAFF
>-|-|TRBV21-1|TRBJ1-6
TGTGCCAGCAGCAAAGGGAACGGACAGGGCGGAATCAGACCAAATTCACCCCTCCACTTT
CASSKGNGQGGIRPNSPLHF
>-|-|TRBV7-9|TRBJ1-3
TGTGCCAGCAGTCCCGGGGTTGCTGGAAACACCATATATTTT
CASSPGVAGNTIYF
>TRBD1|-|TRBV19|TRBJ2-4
TGTGCCAGTAGTGAGACAGGGGGCGCCAAAAACATTCAGTACTTC
CASSETGGAKNIQYF
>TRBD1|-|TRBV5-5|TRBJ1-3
TGTGCCAGCAGCTGGTTCCAGGGGGCTGGAAACACCATATATTTT
CASSWFQGAGNTIYF
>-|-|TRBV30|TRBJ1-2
TGTGCCTGGTTTAGTGGTGGCTACACCTTC
CAWFSGGYTF
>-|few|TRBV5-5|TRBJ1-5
TGTGCCAGCAGCGGAACCTCCGGGGTAGGGCAGCCCCAGCATTTT
CASSGTSGVGQPQHF
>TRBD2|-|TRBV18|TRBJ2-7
TGTGCCAGCTCACTGGGGACTAGCGGGATCTACGAGCAGTACTTC
CASSLGTSGIYEQYF
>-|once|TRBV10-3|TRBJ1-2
TGTGCCATCAGTGAGGCGGGCCGCCCAGACTATGGCTACACCTTC
CAISEAGRPDYGYTF
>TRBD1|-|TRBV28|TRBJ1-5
TGTGCCAGCAGTCTCAGGACAGGGGGCGGGCAGCCCCAGCATTTT
CASSLRTGGGQPQHF
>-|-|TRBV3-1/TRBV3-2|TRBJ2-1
TGTGCCAGCAGCCAAGCGGCAGGACAGTTCTTC
CASSQAAGQFF
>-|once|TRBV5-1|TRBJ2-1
TGCGCCAGCAGCTTGGGCGGCCCCTACAATGAGCAGTTCTTC
CASSLGGPYNEQFF
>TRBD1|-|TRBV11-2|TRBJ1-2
TGTGCCAGCAGCTGGGGACAGGGGGCTCAGGGCTACACCTTC
CASSWGQGAQGYTF
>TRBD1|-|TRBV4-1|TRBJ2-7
TGCGCCAGCAGCCAGGGGGGGACAGGGGCCGGCCTCTACGAGCAGTACTTC
CASSQGGTGAGLYEQYF
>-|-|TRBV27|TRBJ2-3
TGTGCCAGCAGTTTAATCGGGGGTGGAGATACGCAGTATTTT
CASSLIGGGDTQYF
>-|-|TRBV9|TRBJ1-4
TGTGCCAGCAGCCGCGGAGGGAGTGGGGAAAAACTGTTTTTT
CASSRGGSGEKLFF
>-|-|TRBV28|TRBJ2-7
TGTGCCAGCAGTTCGTCTGAGACGGGCGAGCAGTACTTC
CASSSSETGEQYF
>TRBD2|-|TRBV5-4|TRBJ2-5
TGTGCCAGCAGCTTCTCTGCGGGAGGAACGGGGGAGACCCAGTACTTC
CASSFSAGGTGETQYF
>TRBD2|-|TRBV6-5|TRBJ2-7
TGTGCCAGTACTAGCGGGAGGGGATGGTACGAGCAGTACTTC
CASTSGRGWYEQYF
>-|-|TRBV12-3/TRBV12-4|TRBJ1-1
TGTGCCAGCACCCTCGGGCAGGGAACTGAAGCTTTCTTT
CASTLGQGTEAFF
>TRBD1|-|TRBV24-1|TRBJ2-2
TGTGCCACCGGGGACAGGGCGAACACCGGGGAGCTGTTTTTT
CATGDRANTGELFF
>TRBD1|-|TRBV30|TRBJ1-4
TGTGCCTGGGGACAGGGACAGTTGAAGGCTAATGAAAAACTGTTTTTT
CAWGQGQLKANEKLFF
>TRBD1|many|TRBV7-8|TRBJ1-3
TGTGCCAGCAGCTTAGGACAGGGATTAAACACCATATATTTT
CASSLGQGLNTIYF